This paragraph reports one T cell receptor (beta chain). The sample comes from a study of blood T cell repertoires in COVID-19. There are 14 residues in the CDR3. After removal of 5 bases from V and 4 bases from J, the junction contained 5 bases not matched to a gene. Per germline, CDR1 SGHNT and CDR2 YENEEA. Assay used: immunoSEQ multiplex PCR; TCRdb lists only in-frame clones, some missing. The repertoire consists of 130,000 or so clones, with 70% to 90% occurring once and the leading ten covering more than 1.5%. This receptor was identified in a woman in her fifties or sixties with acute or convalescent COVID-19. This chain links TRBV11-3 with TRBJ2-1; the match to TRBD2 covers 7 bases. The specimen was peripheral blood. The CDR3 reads CASSAGGGYNEQFF. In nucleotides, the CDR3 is TGTGCCAGCAGCGCTGGGGGAGGGTACAATGAGCAGTTCTTC.